This T cell receptor beta chain came from a study of breast tumors, draining lymph nodes, adjacent tissues. Study conclusions and caveats: Data only fit, rather than demonstrated, lymph node origin of most tumor T cells.

This clonotype was detected many times. Its specificity is unknown. CDR3 length equals 20 residues. CDR1 MNHEY and CDR2 SVGEGT come from the germline V gene. The J segment lost 4 bases and the V segment lost 0 bases, leaving 14 bases of the junction unmatched. From the multiplex PCR reads, TCRdb called clonotypes with MiXCR, one entry per CDR3 protein. The data contain fewer than 150,000 distinct CDR3 sequences, over 20% of them singletons. Samples came from axillary lymph nodes draining the breast cancer. The specimen sequenced was axillary lymph node tissue. The TCR comes from a female donor with breast cancer. Some clones in this sample may be carry-over from other donors' samples. This chain joins TRBV6-2 or TRBV6-3 and TRBJ2-3; TRBD2 matches at 12 bases. The CDR3 sequence is CASSYSARLAGDPIPDTQYF. In nucleotides, the CDR3 is TGTGCCAGCAGTTACTCGGCCCGACTAGCGGGAGACCCAATCCCAGATACGCAGTATTTT.